Below, one T cell receptor (beta chain) is given with its context. This was a deep-level run. Once extracted for a subset, genomic DNA was divided evenly among several immunoSEQ plates. As handled by the study authors: Without quality scores, immunoSEQ junctional reads could not be filtered like full-length reads. Here immunoSEQ multiplex PCR was the method, and the copy in TCRdb shows in-frame clones only, minus some. V, J and clone size are those of that table, while D and trimming were read from the DNA. The sample includes around 1.9 million clones, about 92% seen only once; the top ten take around 1.7%. The CDR3 is 14 residues long. Trimming removed 5 bases from V and 4 bases from J, with 14 bases in between. Germline-derived CDR1 and CDR2 are MNHEY and SMNVEV (reference sequence). This specimen belongs to a study of shared clonotypes between healthy human individuals. CD45RO negativity and positive selection for CCR7 defined naive CD8 cells, a population that excluded terminally differentiated effector memory CD45RA+ cells. None of the donors, who were healthy HIV-negative adults, had recently had acute infections or vaccinations.

The rearrangement links TRBV27 to TRBJ2-5; possible D gene TRBD2, 5 bases. The receptor comes from a young man in good health. Some clones in this sample may be carry-over from other donors' samples. Sequencing was performed on naive CD8+ T cells from PBMCs. The CDR3 DNA follows: TGTGCCAGCAGTGCGGTACTACTAGGAGAGACCCAGTACTTC. This sequence encodes CASSAVLLGETQYF.